Listed below are T cell receptor beta chains from one sample, sequenced in a study of T cells in Graves' hyperthyroidism and ophthalmopathy. Via MiXCR, TCRdb re-called the multiplex PCR reads, giving one row per CDR3 protein. The sample yields some 550,000 distinct CDR3 sequences, approximately 16% seen once. Specimen: blood. All receptors come from a woman aged 35 to 49 with Graves' ophthalmopathy. Each CDR3 is given with its conserved first and last residue. D genes are given only for firm matches. Not every row has a clone size; where given, it reads once, few, many or a size class.

len	d_gene	v_gene	abundance	j_gene	CDR3aa	CDR3nt
14	NA	TRBV12-3/TRBV12-4	many	TRBJ1-6	CASSSPVAFDSLHF	TGTGCCAGCAGTTCACCCGTGGCCTTTGATTCCCTCCACTTT
15	NA	TRBV7-3	NA	TRBJ1-5	CATLGDLSGNQPQHF	TGTGCCACCTTGGGGGACCTCAGCGGGAATCAGCCCCAGCATTTT
15	TRBD1	TRBV4-1	few	TRBJ1-4	CASSQGGTENEKLFF	TGCGCCAGCAGCCAAGGCGGGACAGAGAATGAAAAACTGTTTTTT
15	NA	TRBV10-3	NA	TRBJ1-5	CAISQTGRTSEPQHF	TGTGCCATCAGCCAAACTGGACGGACCAGTGAGCCCCAGCATTTT
11	TRBD1	TRBV12-3/TRBV12-4	many	TRBJ2-1	CAARGPNEQFF	TGTGCCGCCAGGGGGCCCAATGAGCAGTTCTTC
15	NA	TRBV5-1	NA	TRBJ1-1	CASSPGWTANTEAFF	TGCGCCAGCAGCCCGGGGTGGACAGCGAACACTGAAGCTTTCTTT
14	NA	TRBV27	many	TRBJ1-5	CASRLNHSNQPQHF	TGTGCCAGCAGACTAAATCATAGCAATCAGCCCCAGCATTTT
13	NA	TRBV2	many	TRBJ2-1	CASKFRDYNEQFF	TGTGCCAGCAAGTTTCGGGATTACAATGAGCAGTTCTTC
12	NA	TRBV6-1	many	TRBJ2-5	CASRRVGETQYF	TGTGCCAGCAGACGGGTAGGGGAGACCCAGTACTTC
16	TRBD2	TRBV13	NA	TRBJ2-2	CASSSPSGDNTGELFF	TGTGCCAGCAGCTCCCCTAGCGGGGATAACACCGGGGAGCTGTTTTTT
14	TRBD1	TRBV10-3	few	TRBJ1-1	CAISTGGKNTEAFF	TGTGCCATTTCGACAGGGGGCAAGAACACTGAAGCTTTCTTT
14	NA	TRBV27	many	TRBJ2-1	CASSSQGAYNEQFF	TGTGCCAGCAGTTCACAGGGAGCTTACAATGAGCAGTTCTTC
17	NA	TRBV5-5	many	TRBJ2-3	CASSFERGISSTDTQYF	TGTGCCAGCAGCTTCGAGAGGGGGATTTCTAGCACAGATACGCAGTATTTT
14	NA	TRBV28	NA	TRBJ2-4	CASSPRRGQNIQYF	TGTGCCAGCAGTCCTCGTCGAGGCCAAAACATTCAGTACTTC
16	TRBD2	TRBV7-9	NA	TRBJ2-5	CASSRTGTSAEETQYF	TGTGCCAGCAGCCGAACCGGGACTAGCGCGGAAGAGACCCAGTACTTC
11	NA	TRBV6-1	few	TRBJ2-1	CASVLYNEQFF	TGTGCCAGCGTTCTCTACAATGAGCAGTTCTTC
13	NA	TRBV5-8	many	TRBJ2-7	CASSLSQSVEQYF	TGTGCCAGCAGCCTTTCCCAGTCAGTCGAGCAGTACTTC
14	NA	TRBV20-1	NA	TRBJ1-3	CSAPDNLAGNTIYF	TGCAGTGCTCCAGACAATCTTGCTGGAAACACCATATATTTT
16	NA	TRBV27	NA	TRBJ2-6	CASSLRGAWGANVLTF	TGTGCCAGCAGTTTACGGGGGGCCTGGGGGGCCAACGTCCTGACTTTC
17	NA	TRBV7-9	NA	TRBJ2-2	CASSSWGGRRNTGELFF	TGTGCCAGCAGCTCTTGGGGGGGCAGGCGGAACACCGGGGAGCTGTTTTTT
14	NA	TRBV6-2/TRBV6-3	NA	TRBJ2-1	CASSFTESSNEQFF	TGTGCCAGCAGTTTTACGGAATCGAGCAATGAGCAGTTCTTC
14	TRBD1	TRBV6-1	NA	TRBJ1-2	CATQGARDNYGYTF	TGTGCCACTCAGGGGGCGCGGGATAACTATGGCTACACCTTC
14	NA	TRBV30	many	TRBJ2-2	CAWRGGGGTGELFF	TGTGCCTGGAGGGGGGGAGGTGGCACCGGGGAGCTGTTTTTT
17	TRBD2	TRBV12-3/TRBV12-4	many	TRBJ2-2	CASSLTSGGAFTGELFF	TGTGCCAGCAGTTTAACTAGCGGGGGGGCATTCACCGGGGAGCTGTTTTTT
16	TRBD2	TRBV20-1	few	TRBJ2-3	CSAREVAGSRTDTQYF	TGCAGTGCTAGAGAGGTAGCGGGGAGCCGCACAGATACGCAGTATTTT
11	NA	TRBV6-1	NA	TRBJ1-1	CASSPPSEAFF	TGTGCCAGCAGCCCCCCGTCAGAAGCTTTCTTT
18	TRBD1	TRBV10-3	many	TRBJ1-1	CAISDPQASRDRGTEAFF	TGTGCCATCAGTGATCCCCAAGCTAGCAGGGACAGGGGTACTGAAGCTTTCTTT
18	TRBD2	TRBV12-3/TRBV12-4	NA	TRBJ2-3	CASSLKGRGRTITDTQYF	TGTGCCAGCAGTTTAAAGGGGAGGGGCCGAACCATCACAGATACGCAGTATTTT
13	NA	TRBV30	few	TRBJ2-3	CAWRRDVTDTQYF	TGTGCCTGGAGGAGAGACGTCACAGATACGCAGTATTTT
14	TRBD2	TRBV20-1	NA	TRBJ2-7	CSASGPSGMYEQYF	TGCAGTGCTAGCGGTCCTAGCGGGATGTACGAGCAGTACTTC
15	TRBD1	TRBV18	NA	TRBJ2-2	CASSPRGQGVGELFF	TGTGCCAGCTCACCAAGGGGACAGGGCGTCGGGGAGCTGTTTTTT
15	NA	TRBV4-1	few	TRBJ1-2	CASSQERTDHYGYTF	TGCGCCAGCAGCCAAGAGCGGACAGACCACTATGGCTACACCTTC
14	NA	TRBV14	NA	TRBJ1-4	CASSDPATNEKPFF	TGTGCCAGCAGCGACCCTGCAACTAATGAAAAACCGTTTTTT